Listed below are T cell receptor beta chains from one sample, sequenced in a study of CD8 T cells in Susac syndrome. TCRdb re-called the immunoSEQ multiplex PCR reads through MiXCR, storing one row per CDR3 protein. Seen here are roughly 200,000 distinct CDR3 sequences, about 93% observed once, and the top ten hold 0.09% to 0.1%. Sample: CD4+ T cells from PBMCs. These receptors were taken from a human donor with Susac syndrome. Both conserved end residues are part of each CDR3. D genes are given only for firm matches.

>TRBJ1-4|14|TRBD1|TRBV7-2
CASSEDRGHEKLFF
TGTGCCAGCAGCGAGGACAGGGGGCATGAAAAACTGTTTTTT
>TRBJ1-1|11|NA|TRBV10-3
CAIRGNTEAFF
TGTGCCATCCGCGGGAACACTGAAGCTTTCTTT
>TRBJ2-5|15|TRBD2|TRBV7-2
CASSLGYTSGRALYF
TGTGCCAGCAGCTTAGGTTACACTAGCGGGAGGGCCCTGTACTTC
>TRBJ1-2|14|NA|TRBV20-1
CSARDIGAPWGYTF
TGCAGTGCTAGAGATATAGGGGCTCCGTGGGGCTACACCTTC
>TRBJ1-1|14|NA|TRBV5-1
CASSPREGNTEAFF
TGCGCCAGCAGCCCGCGGGAGGGGAACACTGAAGCTTTCTTT
>TRBJ1-2|12|NA|TRBV29-1
CSGQDSNYGYTF
TGCAGCGGCCAGGACAGTAACTATGGCTACACCTTC
>TRBJ2-7|15|NA|TRBV14
CASSQANRKTYEQYF
TGTGCCAGCAGCCAAGCAAACAGGAAAACCTACGAGCAGTACTTC
>TRBJ1-1|16|TRBD1|TRBV20-1
CSAVEVYRGGPTEAFF
TGCAGTGCCGTGGAGGTTTACAGGGGAGGCCCCACTGAAGCTTTCTTT
>TRBJ2-1|16|NA|TRBV20-1
CSASSAGALLYNEQFF
TGCAGTGCTAGCTCTGCGGGGGCCTTACTCTACAATGAGCAGTTCTTC
>TRBJ2-7|16|TRBD1|TRBV18
CASSLTGTGGAYEQYF
TGTGCCAGCTCACTTACCGGGACAGGGGGCGCATACGAGCAGTACTTC
>TRBJ2-2|13|NA|TRBV29-1
CSVEESFPGELFF
TGCAGCGTTGAAGAGAGTTTCCCCGGGGAGCTGTTTTTT
>TRBJ2-1|16|TRBD2|TRBV5-4
CASSPRLAGVANEQFF
TGTGCCAGCAGCCCCCGACTAGCGGGAGTAGCTAATGAGCAGTTCTTC